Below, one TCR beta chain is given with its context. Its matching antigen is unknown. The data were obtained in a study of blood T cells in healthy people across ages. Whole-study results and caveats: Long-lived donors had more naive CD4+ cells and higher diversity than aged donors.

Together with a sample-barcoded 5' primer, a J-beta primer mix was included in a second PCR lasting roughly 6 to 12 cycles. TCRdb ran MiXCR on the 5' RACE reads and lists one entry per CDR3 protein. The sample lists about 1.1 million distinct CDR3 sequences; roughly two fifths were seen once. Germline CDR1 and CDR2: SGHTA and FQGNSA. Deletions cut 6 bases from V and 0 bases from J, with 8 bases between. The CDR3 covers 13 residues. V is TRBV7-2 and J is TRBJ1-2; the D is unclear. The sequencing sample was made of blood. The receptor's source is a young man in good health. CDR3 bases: TGTGCCAGCAGTGCCACATCTAACTATGGCTACACCTTC. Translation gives CASSATSNYGYTF.